Shown below are 23 T cell receptor beta chains from a single sample sequenced in a study of Tregs in tolerant kidney transplant recipients. No antigen is known for these receptors. Repertoires were generated with immunoSEQ multiplex PCR, while TCRdb's copy carries only in-frame clones and drops some. Of approximately 19,000 clones in the sample, 50% to 70% were seen once. Sequencing was carried out using Tregs from blood cultured with allogeneic cells. The receptors were sampled from a human donor in good health.

The rearrangement uses TRBV18 and TRBJ1-1; TRBD1 is a possible D gene (6 bases). The V and J ends lost 2 bases and 2 bases respectively, with 15 bases between them. The CDR3 has 16 residues. Germline-derived CDR1 and CDR2 are KGHSH and LQKENI. CDR3: CASSPLPPGHNTEAFF. The CDR3 DNA reads as TGTGCCAGCTCACCATTACCCCCGGGACACAACACTGAAGCTTTCTTT.

The gene calls are TRBV5-1 and TRBJ2-1; D is ambiguous. The V end was cut by 0 bases, the J end by 7 bases, with 14 bases between. CDR3 length equals 15 residues. Germline CDR1 SGHRS, CDR2 YFSETQ. The CDR3 region is CASSLDSLLVNEQFF. In DNA, the CDR3 is TGCGCCAGCAGCTTGGATTCTTTGTTAGTGAATGAGCAGTTCTTC.

The chain's CDR3 is CSVLNPGQLNTEAFF. CDR3 coding DNA: TGCAGCGTTTTAAACCCGGGACAGCTAAACACTGAAGCTTTCTTT. The gene calls are TRBV29-1 and TRBJ1-1; 7 bases align to TRBD1. The CDR3 is 15 residues long. V lost 5 bases and J lost 2; bases outside the gene matches: 11. The germline V gene encodes CDR1 SQVTM and CDR2 ANQGSEA. The full variable domain, its missing parts supplied by reference TRBV29-1 and TRBJ1-1, is SAVISQKPSRDICQRGTSLTIQCQVDSQVTMMFWYRQQPGQSLTLIATANQGSEATYESGFVIDKFPISRPNLTFSTLTVSNMSPEDSSIYLCSVLNPGQLNTEAFFGQGTRLTVV.

V gene TRBV6-1 combines with J gene TRBJ1-5; D call uncertain. V lost 4 bases and J lost 2, with 6 bases in between. The CDR3 covers 13 residues. Per the germline V gene, CDR1 is MNHNS and CDR2 is SASEGT. The CDR3 protein is CASSVARNQPQHF. The CDR3 region has the DNA TGTGCCAGCAGTGTGGCTCGCAATCAGCCCCAGCATTTT.

By share, this clone counts as medium-sized. The chain employs TRBV5-1 and TRBJ1-1, with D possibly being TRBD1 (6 bases). The CDR3 consists of 13 residues. Trimming stripped 4 bases from V and 2 bases from J, with 9 bases between. Germline V gene data show CDR1 as SGHRS and CDR2 as YFSETQ. CDR3 protein: CASSIQGNTEAFF. The CDR3 nucleotides are TGCGCCAGCAGCATACAGGGAAACACTGAAGCTTTCTTT.

Turning to this clone: Its ends do not fully match the called genes, so a read error is possible. The V call is TRBV27, the J call TRBJ2-5; weak D call: TRBD2 (6 bases). The CDR3 is made up of 14 amino acids. Germline V CDR1 and CDR2: MNHEY, SMNVEV (reference sequence). CDR3 in amino acids: CASSLSGGQETQYF. DNA of the CDR3: TGTGCCAGCAGTCTATCCGGGGGCCAAGAGACCCAGTACTTC.

The gene calls are TRBV2 and TRBJ1-5; D perhaps matches TRBD1 (5 bases). The CDR3 sequence is 17 residues long. Trimming shortened V by 8 bases and J by 0 bases, and 20 bases separated the two germline ends. Looked up from germline, CDR1 is SNHLY and CDR2 is FYNNEI. The CDR3, as DNA: TGTGCCAGCTTAGGGACGGCGGCAGTTTTTAGCAATCAGCCCCAGCATTTT. As protein: CASLGTAAVFSNQPQHF.

This CDR3 is CASSLGLAVAGANVLTF. The CDR3 DNA reads as TGTGCCAGCAGCTTGGGACTAGCGGTAGCTGGGGCCAACGTCCTGACTTTC. The J gene is TRBJ2-6, the V gene TRBV11-2, with 11 bases fitting TRBD2. J lost 2 bases, V lost 3 bases, and 3 bases had no gene match. The CDR3 length is 17 residues. Germline CDR1 and CDR2: SGHAT and FQNNGV.

The chain uses TRBV5-1 and TRBJ2-7, with 7 bases that match TRBD1. The junction had 14 bases not matched to a gene; V was cut back by 4 bases and J by 7 bases. Germline assignment: CDR1 SGHRS and CDR2 YFSETQ. The CDR3 runs to 15 residues. CDR3 sequence: CASSTQTGRTGEQYF. The CDR3 DNA follows: TGCGCCAGCAGCACTCAGACAGGGCGGACGGGAGAGCAGTACTTC.

The rearrangement joins TRBV27 to TRBJ2-2; D call uncertain. Germline V gives CDR1 MNHEY, CDR2 SMNVEV (reference sequence). The CDR3 has 8 residues. Trimming cost V 3 bases and J 13 bases, with 0 bases left between them. The CDR3 here is CASSLLFF. DNA of the CDR3: TGTGCCAGCAGTTTGCTGTTTTTT.

The chain links TRBV5-1 to TRBJ1-1; TRBD1 might be the D (6 bases). This CDR3 is built from 13 residues. V lost 3 bases to trimming and J lost 8 bases, with 14 bases between them. Germline values: CDR1 SGHRS, CDR2 YFSETQ. The CDR3 DNA follows: TGCGCCAGCAGCTCGGGGGACATCCGGGAAGCTTTCTTT. Its protein product is CASSSGDIREAFF.

The chain links TRBV5-1 to TRBJ2-7; D may match TRBD1 or TRBD2 (6 bases each). CDR3 length: 15 residues. Germline loops: CDR1 SGHRS, CDR2 YFSETQ. V dropped 3 bases and J dropped 5 bases, with 18 bases sitting between them. CDR3 in DNA: TGCGCCAGCAGCTGGGGGGCAGGCCCTTGGAACGAGCAGTACTTC. Protein sequence: CASSWGAGPWNEQYF.

V gene TRBV19 combines with J gene TRBJ1-2; 7 nucleotides line up with TRBD1. J gave up 1 base and V 2 bases, and 1 base lay outside the gene matches. The CDR3 has 14 residues. The germline V gene encodes CDR1 LNHDA and CDR2 SQIVND (reference sequence). The DNA for the CDR3 is TGTGCCAGTAGTATAAGGGGGCTTAACTATGGCTACACCTTC. This translates into CASSIRGLNYGYTF.

This chain connects TRBV7-8 to TRBJ2-2; D might be TRBD1 (6 bases). Looked up from germline, CDR1 is SGHVS and CDR2 is FQNEAQ. V was pared by 1 base and J by 8 bases, with 11 bases between. CDR3 length: 14 amino acids. The CDR3 region has the DNA TGTGCCAGCAGCTTAGTACCAAGGGGGGGGGAGCTGTTTTTT. Encoded protein: CASSLVPRGGELFF.

Judged by abundance, this clone is medium-sized. The genes are TRBV4-1 and TRBJ1-5; D possibly corresponds to TRBD1 (5 bases). The V end was cut by 0 bases, the J end by 9 bases, with 12 bases between. CDR3 length: 14 amino acids. From germline, CDR1 is MGHRA and CDR2 YSYEKL. Here the CDR3 reads CASSQEGGARPQHF. The CDR3 region has the DNA TGCGCCAGCAGCCAAGAAGGTGGGGCCCGGCCCCAGCATTTT.

The chain employs TRBV9 and TRBJ2-1; 11 nucleotides match TRBD1. The germline gives CDR1 SGDLS, CDR2 YYNGEE. Germline trimming cut 3 bases from V and 8 bases from J; bases unmatched to any gene: 7. The length of the CDR3 is 15 residues. The CDR3 region has the DNA TGTGCCAGCAGCGCTCGGACAGGGGGCAACTATGAGCAGTTCTTC. This gives the protein CASSARTGGNYEQFF. Supplemented by reference TRBV9 and TRBJ2-1, the full variable domain reads DSGVTQTPKHLITATGQRVTLRCSPRSGDLSVYWYQQSLDQGLQFLIQYYNGEERAKGNILERFSAQQFPDLHSELNLSSLELGDSALYFCASSARTGGNYEQFFGPGTRLTVL.

The genes are TRBV30 and TRBJ1-1, with D unclear. The length of the CDR3 is 12 residues. V shed 4 bases and J shed 5 bases, with 11 bases lying between them. The germline CDR1 and CDR2 sequences are GTSNPN and SVGIG (reference sequence). The CDR3 spells CAWNVEWTEAFF. The CDR3 coding sequence is TGTGCCTGGAACGTGGAGTGGACTGAAGCTTTCTTT.

This sequence joins TRBV6-5 and TRBJ2-1; tentatively, D is TRBD1 or TRBD2 (5 bases each). CDR1 and CDR2 from the germline V gene are MNHEY and SVGAGI. The length of the CDR3 is 12 residues. Deletions cut 5 bases from V and 8 bases from J, with 10 bases between. The CDR3 DNA reads TGTGCCAGCAGTCGAAGGGGAGATGAGCAGTTCTTC. It codes for CASSRRGDEQFF.

The V call is TRBV4-2, the J call TRBJ1-2; tentatively, D is TRBD1 (6 bases). Germline assignment: CDR1 LGHNA and CDR2 YNFKEQ. This CDR3 is 16 amino acids long. V lost 5 bases and J lost 4, with 20 bases in between. The CDR3 nucleotides are TGTGCCAGCAGCTTACCCTCTCGACAGGCGTCCTATGGCTACACCTTC. Amino acid sequence: CASSLPSRQASYGYTF.

This clone was seen more than once but under ten times. This chain joins TRBV7-5 and TRBJ2-7; TRBD2, the table's D call, lacks a check against the DNA. TRBV7-5 is tagged as a pseudogene. The CDR3 runs to 17 residues. CDR3: CVRSPQFIAGGSYEQYF. In nucleotides, the CDR3 is TGTGTCAGAAGCCCCCAATTTATAGCGGGAGGGTCCTACGAGCAGTACTTC.

This clone has more than one count but fewer than ten. The chain uses TRBV6-6 and TRBJ1-1, with D possibly matching TRBD1 (5 bases). Germline CDR1 is MNHNY and CDR2 is SVGAGI (reference sequence). Trimming pared 6 bases from V and 4 bases from J, leaving 15 bases between. This CDR3 has 14 residues. The CDR3 region is CASSAPRVRTEAFF. The CDR3, as DNA: TGTGCCAGCAGCGCGCCCAGGGTCCGCACTGAAGCTTTCTTT.

The V call is TRBV18, the J call TRBJ1-1; D may be TRBD1 (5 bases). Per germline, CDR1 KGHSH and CDR2 LQKENI. Deletions cut 0 bases from V and 5 bases from J, with 16 bases between. The CDR3 is 16 residues long. CDR3 loop: CASSPPGTGVYTEAFF. The CDR3 DNA is TGTGCCAGCTCACCACCGGGAACGGGGGTTTATACTGAAGCTTTCTTT.

The chain links TRBV19 to TRBJ1-1; no clear D. CDR3 length: 15 amino acids. Germline CDR1 LNHDA, CDR2 SQIVND (reference sequence). The germline V and J ends were trimmed by 5 bases and 4 bases, with 17 bases remaining between them. CDR3 amino acids: CASSSPLLMGTEAFF. The CDR3 DNA reads TGTGCCAGTAGTTCCCCCCTGTTGATGGGCACTGAAGCTTTCTTT.